This is a list of T cell receptor beta chains from one sample in a study of control samples from healthy donors and cancer patients. Data came from immunoSEQ multiplex PCR; TCRdb stores just in-frame clones and leaves some out. The sample yields roughly 120,000 clones, about nine tenths seen once. Sequenced sample: blood. The receptors shown here come from a human donor in good health. The donor label of this sample is uncertain. Each CDR3 is given with its conserved first and last residue. Fields, in order: J gene, clone size, D gene, V gene, CDR3 protein, CDR3 DNA. D genes are given only for firm matches. Size is stated for part of the rows, as once, few or many counts, or as a class when the clone is expanded.

TRBJ1-4 NA NA TRBV5-1 CASRGTTNEKLFF TGCGCCAGCCGAGGGACAACTAATGAAAAACTGTTTTTT
TRBJ2-1 NA TRBD1 TRBV24-1 CATSEPRQGYNEQFF TGTGCCACCAGTGAACCAAGACAGGGCTACAATGAGCAGTTCTTC
TRBJ2-5 NA NA TRBV11-1 CASSRGETQYF TGTGCCAGCAGCCGGGGGGAGACCCAGTACTTC
TRBJ1-1 once NA TRBV12-3/TRBV12-4 CASSFGQNTEAFF TGTGCCAGCAGTTTCGGGCAGAACACTGAAGCTTTCTTT
TRBJ1-1 NA NA TRBV2 CASSELEGLNTEAFF TGTGCCAGCAGTGAACTAGAGGGTTTGAACACTGAAGCTTTCTTT
TRBJ2-2 NA NA TRBV5-4 CASSPGGGLGDTGELFF TGTGCCAGCAGCCCAGGGGGAGGACTAGGAGACACCGGGGAGCTGTTTTTT
TRBJ2-3 NA NA TRBV4-2 CASSQDSGVDTQYF TGTGCCAGCAGCCAAGATTCCGGGGTAGATACGCAGTATTTT
TRBJ1-6 NA NA TRBV30 CACRGLWNSPLHF TGTGCCTGCCGGGGACTGTGGAATTCACCCCTCCACTTT
TRBJ1-1 NA NA TRBV18 CASSSGSLEAFF TGTGCCAGCTCAAGTGGTAGCCTTGAAGCTTTCTTT
TRBJ1-6 once NA TRBV27 CASSFTGLDSPLHF TGTGCCAGCAGTTTTACAGGGCTGGATTCACCCCTCCACTTT
TRBJ2-4 NA NA TRBV6-5 CASSPGATKNIQYF TGTGCCAGCAGTCCAGGGGCGACCAAAAACATTCAGTACTTC
TRBJ1-5 NA NA TRBV19 CASSSGVAGNQPQHF TGTGCCAGTAGTTCTGGGGTGGCCGGCAATCAGCCCCAGCATTTT
TRBJ1-3 NA NA TRBV7-9 CASSLIPVSGNTIYF TGTGCCAGCAGCCTGATCCCGGTTTCTGGAAACACCATATATTTT
TRBJ1-5 once NA TRBV18 CASSPTGYSNQPQHF TGTGCCAGCTCACCAACCGGATATAGCAATCAGCCCCAGCATTTT
TRBJ1-1 few NA TRBV19 CASSILGQMNTEAFF TGTGCCAGTAGTATTCTAGGGCAGATGAACACTGAAGCTTTCTTT
TRBJ1-6 NA NA TRBV9 CASSSDGVYNSPLHF TGTGCCAGCAGTTCGGACGGGGTTTATAATTCACCCCTCCACTTT
TRBJ1-1 NA NA TRBV27 CASGNKGWENTEAFF TGTGCCAGCGGTAACAAAGGGTGGGAGAACACTGAAGCTTTCTTT
TRBJ1-3 NA TRBD1 TRBV3-1/TRBV3-2 CASSQGDGTGVGNTIYF TGTGCCAGCAGCCAAGGAGATGGGACAGGGGTTGGAAACACCATATATTTT
TRBJ2-2 NA NA TRBV12-5 CATGPSTGELFF TGTGCTACTGGGCCCTCCACCGGGGAGCTGTTTTTT
TRBJ2-7 NA NA TRBV5-4 CASSLDGASAEQYF TGTGCCAGCAGCTTGGACGGGGCGAGTGCCGAGCAGTACTTC
TRBJ2-3 few NA TRBV5-1 CASSLAESTDTQYF TGCGCCAGCAGCTTGGCGGAGAGCACAGATACGCAGTATTTT
TRBJ1-6 NA NA TRBV6-5 CASSYGRGLHF TGTGCCAGCAGTTACGGCAGAGGCCTCCACTTT
TRBJ2-1 NA NA TRBV10-1 CASSASSWASDEQFF TGCGCCAGCAGTGCCTCATCGTGGGCCTCGGATGAGCAGTTCTTC
TRBJ2-5 NA TRBD1 TRBV5-1 CASSLIGTGSQETQYF TGCGCCAGCAGCTTGATCGGGACAGGCTCCCAAGAGACCCAGTACTTC
TRBJ2-4 NA TRBD1 TRBV9 CASTIIGGRSPPRAKNIQYF TGTGCCAGCACCATTATAGGGGGCAGGAGCCCTCCAAGGGCCAAAAACATTCAGTACTTC
TRBJ2-6 NA NA TRBV19 CASTGFGANVLTF TGTGCCAGTACTGGGTTCGGGGCCAACGTCCTGACTTTC
TRBJ2-1 NA TRBD1 TRBV27 CASSLFRTGDLNNEQFF TGTGCCAGCAGTTTATTCAGGACAGGGGATCTCAACAATGAGCAGTTCTTC
TRBJ2-1 once NA TRBV4-2 CASSQDPRGGYNEQFF TGTGCCAGCAGCCAAGATCCGAGGGGGGGCTACAATGAGCAGTTCTTC
TRBJ1-4 few TRBD1 TRBV19 CASSIQGAPEKLFF TGTGCCAGTAGCATCCAGGGGGCTCCTGAAAAACTGTTTTTT
TRBJ2-3 NA TRBD2 TRBV5-1 CASSPIGAGGTDTQYF TGCGCCAGCAGCCCGATAGGGGCGGGGGGGACAGATACGCAGTATTTT
TRBJ2-1 once NA TRBV3-1/TRBV3-2 CASSQDRLYNEQFF TGTGCCAGCAGCCAAGACAGGCTATACAATGAGCAGTTCTTC
TRBJ2-6 NA NA TRBV23-1 CASSLVTAGANVLTF TGCGCCAGCAGCCTCGTAACTGCTGGGGCCAACGTCCTGACTTTC
TRBJ2-2 NA NA TRBV5-1 CASSLEWGTGELFF TGCGCCAGCAGCTTGGAGTGGGGGACCGGGGAGCTGTTTTTT
TRBJ2-7 NA TRBD1 TRBV5-1 CASSLGQGRYEQYF TGCGCCAGCAGCTTGGGACAGGGGCGCTACGAGCAGTACTTC
TRBJ1-6 NA NA TRBV10-3 CAIRTDDSPLHF TGTGCCATCAGAACAGACGATTCACCCCTCCACTTT
TRBJ1-4 NA TRBD1 TRBV2 CASSLDRPATNEKLFF TGTGCCAGCAGTTTGGACAGGCCTGCAACTAATGAAAAACTGTTTTTT
TRBJ1-2 once NA TRBV11-2 CASSLRVTNPAGYTF TGTGCCAGCAGCTTAAGGGTCACGAACCCCGCTGGCTACACCTTC
TRBJ2-2 NA NA TRBV19 CASRQGQFAGELFF TGTGCCAGTAGGCAAGGACAGTTTGCCGGGGAGCTGTTTTTT
TRBJ2-3 NA TRBD2 TRBV6-6 CASLGEGNPDTQYF TGTGCCAGCCTGGGGGAGGGGAATCCAGATACGCAGTATTTT
TRBJ2-1 NA TRBD1 TRBV24-1 CATSDPGQGAIYNEQFF TGTGCCACCAGTGACCCGGGACAGGGTGCGATATACAATGAGCAGTTCTTC
TRBJ2-7 NA NA TRBV5-1 CASSFGSSYEQYF TGCGCCAGCAGCTTCGGTAGCTCCTACGAGCAGTACTTC
TRBJ1-5 NA NA TRBV27 CASSLSENQPQHF TGTGCCAGCAGTTTATCGGAGAATCAGCCCCAGCATTTT
TRBJ1-6 NA NA TRBV30 CAWSGRSGKISPLHF TGTGCCTGGAGTGGAAGATCGGGCAAAATTTCACCCCTCCACTTT
TRBJ1-3 NA NA TRBV7-2 CASSLEPNSGNTIYF TGTGCCAGCAGCTTAGAGCCTAACTCTGGAAACACCATATATTTT
TRBJ2-3 NA NA TRBV5-6 CASSATYDGTDTQYF TGTGCCAGCAGCGCAACGTACGATGGCACAGATACGCAGTATTTT
TRBJ1-2 NA NA TRBV5-6 CASSLVVPYGYTF TGTGCCAGCAGCTTGGTTGTCCCCTATGGCTACACCTTC
TRBJ2-1 NA NA TRBV11-3 CASSLDSGVTYNEQFF TGTGCCAGCAGCTTAGATTCGGGGGTGACCTACAATGAGCAGTTCTTC
TRBJ2-3 NA NA TRBV11-2 CASSPWAGADTQYF TGTGCCAGCAGCCCATGGGCAGGGGCAGATACGCAGTATTTT
TRBJ2-1 once NA TRBV2 CASSAEDEQFF TGTGCCAGCAGTGCTGAGGATGAGCAGTTCTTC
TRBJ1-6 NA NA TRBV18 CASSPLTASSYNSPLHF TGTGCCAGCTCACCACTAACAGCGAGCTCCTATAATTCACCCCTCCACTTT